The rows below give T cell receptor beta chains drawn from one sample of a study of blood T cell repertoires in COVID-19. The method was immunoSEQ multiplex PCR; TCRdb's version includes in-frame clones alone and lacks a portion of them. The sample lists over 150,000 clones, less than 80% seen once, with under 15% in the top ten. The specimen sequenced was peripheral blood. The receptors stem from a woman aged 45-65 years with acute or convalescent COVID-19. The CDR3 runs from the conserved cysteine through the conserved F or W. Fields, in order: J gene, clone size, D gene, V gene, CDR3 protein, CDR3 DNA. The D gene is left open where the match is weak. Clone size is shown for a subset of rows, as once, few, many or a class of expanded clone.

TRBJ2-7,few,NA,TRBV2,CASRSGEQYF,TGTGCCAGCAGGAGCGGGGAGCAGTACTTC
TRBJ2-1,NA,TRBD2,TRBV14,CASSPREERGHGQFF,TGTGCCAGCAGCCCCAGAGAAGAGCGGGGCCACGGGCAGTTCTTC
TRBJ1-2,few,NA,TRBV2,CASMEDSNYGYTF,TGTGCCAGCATGGAAGACAGCAACTATGGCTACACCTTC
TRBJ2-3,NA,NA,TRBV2,CASSVVRTDTQYF,TGTGCCAGCAGTGTAGTGAGGACAGATACGCAGTATTTT
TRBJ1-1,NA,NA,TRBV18,CASSPAAGGYTEAFF,TGTGCCAGCTCACCGGCAGCGGGTGGGTACACTGAAGCTTTCTTT
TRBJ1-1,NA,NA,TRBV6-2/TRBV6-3,CASSYSSPEAFF,TGTGCCAGCAGTTACTCTTCTCCTGAAGCTTTCTTT
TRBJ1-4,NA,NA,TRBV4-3,CASSHTGKLFF,TGCGCCAGCAGCCATACCGGAAAACTGTTTTTT
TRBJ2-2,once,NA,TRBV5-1,CASSLGAGTISNTGELFF,TGCGCCAGCAGCTTGGGGGCAGGGACAATCTCAAACACCGGGGAGCTGTTTTTT
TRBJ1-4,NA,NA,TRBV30,CAWSTLTATNEKLFF,TGTGCCTGGAGTACCTTGACAGCAACTAATGAAAAACTGTTTTTT
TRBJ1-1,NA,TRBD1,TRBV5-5,CASSSMDRGRTNTEAFF,TGTGCCAGCAGCTCCATGGACAGGGGGAGGACGAACACTGAAGCTTTCTTT
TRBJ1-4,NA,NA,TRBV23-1,CASSQIFLPTGNEKLFF,TGCGCCAGCAGTCAAATCTTCTTACCGACAGGTAATGAAAAACTGTTTTTT
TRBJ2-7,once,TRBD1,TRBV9,CASSTRAGTGVKDEQYF,TGTGCCAGCAGCACCCGAGCCGGGACAGGGGTGAAGGACGAGCAGTACTTC
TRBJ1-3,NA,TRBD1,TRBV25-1,CASSPGGSSGNTIYF,TGTGCCAGCAGTCCAGGGGGGAGTTCCGGAAACACCATATATTTT
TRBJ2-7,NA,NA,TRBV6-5,CASKRSGSYEQYF,TGTGCCAGTAAGCGTAGCGGAAGCTACGAGCAGTACTTC
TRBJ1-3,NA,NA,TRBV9,CASSPLTGTGNTIYF,TGTGCCAGCAGCCCCCTTACGGGAACTGGAAACACCATATATTTT
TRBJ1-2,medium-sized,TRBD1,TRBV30,CAWSGDREGYTF,TGTGCCTGGAGTGGGGACAGGGAAGGCTACACCTTC
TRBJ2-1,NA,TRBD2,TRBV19,CASSMGLNSGSFDEQFF,TGTGCCAGTAGTATGGGTCTTAATAGCGGGAGTTTCGATGAGCAGTTCTTC
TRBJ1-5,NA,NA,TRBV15,CATSRDPEIGGEAQHF,TGTGCCACCAGCAGAGACCCAGAGATAGGGGGGGAGGCCCAGCATTTT
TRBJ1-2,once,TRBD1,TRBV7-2,CASSTGQGNYGYTF,TGTGCCAGCAGCACGGGACAGGGAAACTATGGCTACACCTTC
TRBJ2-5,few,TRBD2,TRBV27,CASRRGGPKETQYF,TGTGCCAGCCGTCGGGGGGGCCCAAAAGAGACCCAGTACTTC
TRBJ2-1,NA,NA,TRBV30,CAWRRGGGSYNEQFF,TGTGCCTGGAGGCGGGGAGGGGGCTCCTACAATGAGCAGTTCTTC
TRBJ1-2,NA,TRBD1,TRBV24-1,CATSDPTGADYGYTF,TGTGCCACCAGTGACCCAACAGGGGCGGACTATGGCTACACCTTC
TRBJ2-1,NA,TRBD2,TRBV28,CASSLSPLKTSRFF,TGTGCCAGCAGTTTAAGCCCTCTCAAGACTAGCCGGTTCTTC
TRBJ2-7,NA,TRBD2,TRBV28,CASSWVSGRAYEQYF,TGTGCCAGCAGTTGGGTTAGCGGGAGGGCCTACGAGCAGTACTTC
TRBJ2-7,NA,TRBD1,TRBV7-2,CASSLAPGGKTGEQYF,TGTGCCAGCAGCTTAGCTCCAGGGGGCAAGACCGGCGAGCAGTACTTC
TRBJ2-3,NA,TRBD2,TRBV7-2,CASSLGLAADTQYF,TGTGCCAGCAGCCTGGGACTAGCGGCGGATACGCAGTATTTT
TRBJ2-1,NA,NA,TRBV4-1,CASSQDVGEGNEQFF,TGCGCCAGCAGCCAAGATGTCGGGGAAGGCAATGAGCAGTTCTTC
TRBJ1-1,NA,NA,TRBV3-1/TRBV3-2,CASSRLDSPEAFF,TGTGCCAGCAGCCGCCTCGACAGCCCTGAAGCTTTCTTT
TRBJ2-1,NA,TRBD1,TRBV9,CASSVGGTGKNNEQFF,TGTGCCAGCAGCGTCGGAGGGACAGGGAAAAACAATGAGCAGTTCTTC
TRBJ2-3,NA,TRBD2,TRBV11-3,CASSTGTSGGADTQYF,TGTGCCAGCAGCACGGGGACTAGCGGGGGAGCAGATACGCAGTATTTT
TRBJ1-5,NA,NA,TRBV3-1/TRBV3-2,CASSQRGGPGGHQPQHF,TGTGCCAGCAGCCAACGGGGAGGACCCGGGGGTCATCAGCCCCAGCATTTT
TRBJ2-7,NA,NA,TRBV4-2,CASSQGQDTTYEQYF,TGTGCCAGCAGCCAAGGACAGGATACGACCTACGAGCAGTACTTC
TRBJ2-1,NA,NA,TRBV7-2,CASSARSASSYNEQFF,TGTGCCAGCAGCGCCCGTAGCGCTAGCTCCTACAATGAGCAGTTCTTC
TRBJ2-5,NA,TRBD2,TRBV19,CASSILAGVGETQYF,TGTGCCAGTAGTATACTAGCGGGAGTGGGAGAGACCCAGTACTTC
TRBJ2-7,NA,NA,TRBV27,CASSFPQGKSEQYF,TGTGCCAGCAGTTTTCCACAGGGAAAAAGCGAGCAGTACTTC
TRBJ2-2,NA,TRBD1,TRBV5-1,CASSPPGQGATGELFF,TGCGCCAGCAGTCCTCCGGGACAGGGGGCCACCGGGGAGCTGTTTTTT
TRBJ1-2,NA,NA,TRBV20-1,CSARAGGYTF,TGCAGTGCTAGAGCAGGTGGCTACACCTTC
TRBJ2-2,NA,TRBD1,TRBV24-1,CATSDPGQGNTGELFF,TGTGCCACCAGTGATCCCGGACAGGGGAATACCGGGGAGCTGTTTTTT
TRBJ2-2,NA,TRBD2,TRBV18,CASSLQSGRAGELFF,TGTGCCAGCTCTCTCCAGAGCGGGAGGGCCGGGGAGCTGTTTTTT
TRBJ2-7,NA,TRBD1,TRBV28,CASSSGQGPYEQYF,TGTGCCAGCAGTTCAGGACAGGGCCCGTACGAGCAGTACTTC
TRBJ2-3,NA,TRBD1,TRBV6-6,CASTFGGQGTDTQYF,TGTGCCAGCACTTTCGGGGGACAGGGGACAGATACGCAGTATTTT
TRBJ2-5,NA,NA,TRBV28,CASSASRGWQETQYF,TGTGCCAGCAGTGCATCCAGGGGATGGCAAGAGACCCAGTACTTC
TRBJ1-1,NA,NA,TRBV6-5,CASRDPTGGGTEAFF,TGTGCCAGCAGGGACCCAACAGGAGGAGGGACTGAAGCTTTCTTT
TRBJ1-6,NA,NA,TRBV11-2,CASSLVGGPITGVTLHF,TGTGCCAGCAGCTTAGTCGGGGGACCTATCACTGGGGTAACCCTCCACTTT
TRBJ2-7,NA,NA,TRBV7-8,CASSFNYLGGPSSF,TGTGCCAGCAGCTTTAACTATTTAGGGGGTCCTTCGTCCTTC
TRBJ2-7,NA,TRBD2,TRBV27,CVSRSGGSYEQYF,TGTGTTTCTAGATCGGGGGGCTCCTACGAGCAGTACTTC